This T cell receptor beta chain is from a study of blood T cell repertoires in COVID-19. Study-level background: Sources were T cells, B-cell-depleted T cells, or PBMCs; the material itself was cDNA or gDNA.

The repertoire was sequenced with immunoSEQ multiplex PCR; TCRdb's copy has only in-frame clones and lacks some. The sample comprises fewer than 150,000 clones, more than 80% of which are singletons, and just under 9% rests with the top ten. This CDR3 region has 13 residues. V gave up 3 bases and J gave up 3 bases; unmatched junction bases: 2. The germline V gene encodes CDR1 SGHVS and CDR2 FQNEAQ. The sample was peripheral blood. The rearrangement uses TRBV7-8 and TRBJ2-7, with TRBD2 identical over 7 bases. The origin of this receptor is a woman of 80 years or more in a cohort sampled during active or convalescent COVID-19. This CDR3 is CASSFSGYYEQYV. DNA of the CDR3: TGTGCCAGCAGCTTTAGCGGGTACTACGAGCAGTACGTC.